Listed below are T cell receptor beta chains from one sample, sequenced in a study of blood T cell repertoires in COVID-19. Sequencing was performed with immunoSEQ multiplex PCR; in TCRdb, only in-frame clones are kept and a portion is missing. The sample yields 110,000 or so clones, 77% seen once. Source material: peripheral blood. All receptors derive from a human donor in a cohort sampled during active COVID-19. CDR3s include the opening cysteine and the closing phenylalanine or tryptophan. Fields, in order: J gene, clone size, V gene, CDR3 protein. Not every row has a clone size; where given, it reads once, few, many or a size class.

>TRBJ1-6|few|TRBV6-5
CASSLQQSTYNSPLHF
>TRBJ1-5|-|TRBV28
CASSLGGFQPQHF
>TRBJ1-4|-|TRBV3-1/TRBV3-2
CASSLPGQGNEKLFF
>TRBJ1-2|-|TRBV5-1
CASSYLGGTGALNYGYTF
>TRBJ1-2|once|TRBV6-6
CASTQGDYGYTF
>TRBJ2-7|-|TRBV3-1/TRBV3-2
CASSQDRDFEQYF
>TRBJ2-1|-|TRBV7-9
CASSFRGQDEQFF
>TRBJ1-2|few|TRBV30
CAWMGQAGGYTF
>TRBJ2-7|-|TRBV4-1
CASSQEDSVSYEQYF
>TRBJ2-7|-|TRBV3-1/TRBV3-2
CASSPRILASGGYEQYF
>TRBJ2-7|-|TRBV19
CASSIDGAGGRGEQYF
>TRBJ2-2|few|TRBV7-7
CASSRQAGDVGELFF
>TRBJ1-2|-|TRBV11-3
CASSDGTGYNGYTF
>TRBJ1-5|-|TRBV6-1
CASSEERDGQPQHF